The rows below give T cell receptor beta chains drawn from one sample of a study of molecular identifiers for immune sequencing clone quantification. One entry per CDR3 protein results from TCRdb running MiXCR on the PCR reads. Of about 640,000 distinct CDR3 sequences listed, 20% are singletons. Sequenced material: naive CD8+ T cells from blood, with Jurkat cell RNA spiked in. Every receptor here comes from a human donor in good health. Some libraries in this study had Jurkat cell RNA spiked in. CDR3s include the opening cysteine and the closing phenylalanine or tryptophan.

J	V	CDR3
TRBJ2-3	TRBV6-2/TRBV6-3	CASSYGDRVTDTQYF
TRBJ1-1	TRBV20-1	CSARRQGASDTEAFF
TRBJ2-5	TRBV20-1	CSASPVARLKETQYF
TRBJ2-3	TRBV12-3/TRBV12-4	CASSPNRDADTQYF
TRBJ2-2	TRBV5-1	CVSRLPQGQNTGELFF
TRBJ2-7	TRBV5-6	CASSSLRQGSYEQYF
TRBJ1-1	TRBV7-9	CASSLILTEADEAFF
TRBJ2-7	TRBV20-1	CSARPSGGTTYEQYF
TRBJ2-2	TRBV10-1	CASSLTPRVPVVDTGELFF
TRBJ1-1	TRBV7-9	CATNTEAFF
TRBJ1-2	TRBV6-6	CASSYWDREVRNYGYTF
TRBJ2-3	TRBV7-3	CASSLALTSTDTQYF
TRBJ2-5	TRBV7-2	CASSLGVTPLQETQYF
TRBJ2-1	TRBV5-8	CASSGGQGDPRDYNEQFF
TRBJ2-3	TRBV7-6	CASSLALLEGITESTDTQYF
TRBJ2-3	TRBV27	CASSFRALRSTDTQYF
TRBJ1-3	TRBV29-1	CSVEDWTVSGNTIYF
TRBJ2-1	TRBV4-3	CASSQDTVGEQFF
TRBJ1-2	TRBV11-2	CASSLSAWANYGYTF
TRBJ1-1	TRBV7-2	CASSFLGTDTEAFF
TRBJ2-3	TRBV6-2/TRBV6-3	CASSSTSGVITDTQYF
TRBJ2-2	TRBV27	CASSIVLGAGELFF
TRBJ2-1	TRBV30	CAWSVGVGNEQFF
TRBJ2-2	TRBV12-3/TRBV12-4	CASNPTGKINTGELFF
TRBJ2-7	TRBV5-5	CASSSPEATGGVYEQYF
TRBJ2-7	TRBV19	CASSPTSAHYEQYF
TRBJ2-1	TRBV13	CASSLRRDKNEQFF
TRBJ1-1	TRBV19	CASILERDMNTEAFF
TRBJ2-7	TRBV5-1	CASSPDLFVSSYEQYF
TRBJ2-2	TRBV20-1	CSALWTASDTGELFF
TRBJ2-3	TRBV12-3/TRBV12-4	CASSLFGGISTDTQYF
TRBJ2-7	TRBV3-1	CASSRPGAGLYEQYF
TRBJ2-3	TRBV29-1	CSVPLAGGADTQYF
TRBJ2-3	TRBV6-2/TRBV6-3	CASSYNDLTDTQYF
TRBJ2-5	TRBV7-8	CASSLAWGTTILVTETQYF
TRBJ1-5	TRBV30	CAWSVDDNQPQHF
TRBJ2-7	TRBV28	CASSPGGRAFYEQYF
TRBJ2-7	TRBV20-1	CSARELGGGPLWVQYF
TRBJ2-1	TRBV11-2	CASSLVGPSGGAAEQFF
TRBJ1-1	TRBV6-2/TRBV6-3	CASRVTGGRTEAFF
TRBJ2-1	TRBV4-3	CASSQRTSGLVDEQFF
TRBJ2-1	TRBV6-5	CASSYYPQGDEQFF
TRBJ2-3	TRBV5-8	CAGSLGQGVSGTQYF
TRBJ2-3	TRBV12-3/TRBV12-4	CASSLGTASDTQYF
TRBJ2-7	TRBV12-3/TRBV12-4	CASSRGAAYEQYF
TRBJ2-7	TRBV27	CASSPIPGDSYEQYF
TRBJ2-7	TRBV4-2	CASSPAGGGNEQYF
TRBJ2-7	TRBV6-2/TRBV6-3	CASSYSTEAGGTEQYF
TRBJ1-5	TRBV10-2	CATGNQPQHF
TRBJ1-4	TRBV6-1	CASSAPHNPYTTNEKLFF